Listed here are 18 T cell receptor beta chains from one sample, sequenced in a study of response to subunit inactivated influenza vaccine. Each CDR3 protein gets one entry after TCRdb re-called the RT-PCR reads with MiXCR. This table holds just under 250,000 distinct CDR3 sequences, 9.5% to 15% found once. Sequencing was performed on non-naive T cells sorted from PBMCs, taken 14 days before vaccination. These receptors all stem from a man aged 45 to 65 who received an inactivated influenza vaccine.

The table lists this clonotype with a few counts. The chain recombines TRBV15 with TRBJ2-7, with D unclear. V lost 0 bases to trimming and J lost 1 base, with 7 bases between them. The CDR3 sequence is 14 residues long. In germline, CDR1 is LNHNV, CDR2 YYDKDF (reference sequence). CDR3 nucleotides: TGTGCCACCAGCAGAGATGTGGGATCCTACGAGCAGTACTTC. This gives the protein CATSRDVGSYEQYF. The full variable domain, with the rest looked up from reference TRBV15 and TRBJ2-7, is DAMVIQNPRYQVTQFGKPVTLSCSQTLNHNVMYWYQQKSSQAPKLLFHYYDKDFNNEADTPDNFQSRRPNTSFCFLDIRSPGLGDTAMYLCATSRDVGSYEQYFGPGTRLTVT.

There are many counts of this clonotype. This chain joins TRBV15 and TRBJ1-5, with 7 bases matching TRBD1. Germline V gives CDR1 LNHNV, CDR2 YYDKDF (reference sequence). V trimming: 1 base; J trimming: 3 bases; junction bases outside the gene matches: 12. The CDR3 length is 18 residues. This CDR3 reads CATSRGSPLDRVNQPQHF. The CDR3 nucleotides read TGTGCCACCAGCAGAGGTTCCCCCCTTGACAGGGTCAATCAGCCCCAGCATTTT.

The chain uses TRBV7-2 and TRBJ2-1, with 9 bases fitting TRBD1. Germline V lookup: CDR1 SGHTA, CDR2 FQGNSA. The CDR3 is 15 residues long. The V gene end was trimmed by 5 bases and the J gene end by 5 bases; junction bases not matched to a gene: 7. The CDR3, as DNA: TGTGCCAGCAGCCTTGACAGGGGGATTCACAATGAGCAGTTCTTC. Protein sequence: CASSLDRGIHNEQFF.

This clonotype has only a few counts. The rearrangement links TRBV15 to TRBJ1-1; the D is unclear. The CDR3 is 15 residues long. V was shortened by 0 bases and J by 0 bases, with 8 bases between the two germline ends. Germline CDR1 reads LNHNV; CDR2 reads YYDKDF (reference sequence). CDR3 nucleotides: TGTGCCACCAGCAGAGATCGAACGGTGAACACTGAAGCTTTCTTT. Translation gives CATSRDRTVNTEAFF.

The V gene is TRBV20-1, the J gene TRBJ2-5, with a tentative D call TRBD2 (5 bases). The CDR3 sequence is 16 residues long. Germline lookup yields CDR1 DFQATT and CDR2 SNEGSKA (reference sequence). V gave up 6 bases and J gave up 0 bases, with 20 bases separating them. CDR3 in amino acids: CSASPWSGRYQETQYF. The CDR3 region has the DNA TGCAGTGCATCTCCTTGGAGCGGCAGATACCAAGAGACCCAGTACTTC.

Many counts were recorded for this clonotype. The V gene is TRBV7-2, the J gene TRBJ2-1; 7 bases map to TRBD2. This CDR3 is 14 amino acids long. J gave up 5 bases and V 5 bases, and 6 bases lay outside the gene matches. CDR1 is SGHTA, CDR2 FQGNSA, per germline. CDR3 loop: CASSPWGGHNEQFF. The DNA for the CDR3 is TGTGCCAGCAGCCCGTGGGGGGGTCACAATGAGCAGTTCTTC.

This clonotype was found many times. The chain has TRBV7-2 and TRBJ2-3; 9 positions agree with TRBD1. This CDR3 has 18 amino acids. V was clipped by 7 bases and J by 6 bases; unmatched bases: 20. Germline assignment: CDR1 SGHTA and CDR2 FQGNSA. CDR3 sequence (DNA): TGTGCCAGCATAAAACCGGGTCACAGGGGGCCACGCGGGGATACGCAGTATTTT. Protein product: CASIKPGHRGPRGDTQYF.

Ten or more counts support this clonotype. V is TRBV10-3 and J is TRBJ1-2, with TRBD1 matching over 11 bases. Per germline, CDR1 ENHRY and CDR2 SYGVKD. V was clipped by 10 bases and J by 7 bases; unmatched bases: 5. The CDR3 covers 12 residues. The CDR3 bases are TGTGCCACCAGGACAGGGGGCGTTGGCTACACCTTC. Translation: CATRTGGVGYTF.

This clonotype was detected a few times. The chain joins TRBV5-1 to TRBJ1-2; the D is unclear. Between the trimmed V and J ends, which lost 3 bases and 4 bases, there was a span of 10 bases. The CDR3 has 13 residues. CDR1 and CDR2 (germline): SGHRS, YFSETQ. The CDR3: CASSSRPGYGYTF. CDR3 bases: TGCGCCAGCAGCTCCCGGCCGGGCTATGGCTACACCTTC.

The chain combines TRBV20-1 with TRBJ1-4, with TRBD1 as a possible D gene (5 bases). The CDR3 consists of 14 residues. Between the trimmed V and J ends, which lost 3 bases and 7 bases, there was a span of 15 bases. Germline V lookup: CDR1 DFQATT, CDR2 SNEGSKA (reference sequence). In DNA form, the CDR3 reads TGCAGTGCTAGGGGGACGATAGAAGGTGAAAAACTGTTTTTT. Translation gives CSARGTIEGEKLFF.

The chain couples TRBV7-8 to TRBJ2-2; D might be TRBD1 or TRBD2, each matching 5 bases. CDR1 SGHVS and CDR2 FQNEAQ come from the germline V gene. The CDR3 contains 16 residues. The V end lost 5 bases, the J end lost 5 bases, and 18 bases lay between the germline ends. The CDR3 nucleotides are TGTGCCAGCAGCCCCGGGGCCTACCTAGGGACCGGGGAGCTGTTTTTT. Amino acids: CASSPGAYLGTGELFF. Together with reference TRBV7-8 and TRBJ2-2, the CDR3 gives the full variable domain: GAGVSQSPRYKVAKRGQDVALRCDPISGHVSLFWYQQALGQGPEFLTYFQNEAQLDKSGLPSDRFFAERPEGSVSTLKIQRTQQEDSAVYLCASSPGAYLGTGELFFGEGSRLTVL.

The rearrangement links TRBV9 to TRBJ2-6; no clear D. Trimming took 2 bases from V and 0 from J, leaving 12 bases between them. The CDR3 contains 17 residues. Germline V gene data show CDR1 as SGDLS and CDR2 as YYNGEE. Here the CDR3 DNA reads TGTGCCAGCAGCGTTTCCCAGGTGATCTCTGGGGCCAACGTCCTGACTTTC. This translates into CASSVSQVISGANVLTF.

This clonotype was seen a few times. The chain recombines TRBV20-1 with TRBJ2-3, with TRBD2 as a possible D gene (6 bases). The CDR3 extends over 14 amino acids. V gave up 4 bases and J gave up 1 base, with 12 bases separating them. Per the germline V gene, CDR1 is DFQATT and CDR2 is SNEGSKA (reference sequence). CDR3 nucleotide sequence: TGCAGTGCTATGCGCGGGGCCGGCACAGATACGCAGTATTTT. Translation: CSAMRGAGTDTQYF.

The table lists this clonotype with many counts. J is TRBJ2-7 and V is TRBV27; possibly TRBD2 for D (5 bases). This CDR3 spans 13 amino acids. Trimming removed 4 bases from V and 5 bases from J, with 12 bases in between. The germline V gene encodes CDR1 MNHEY and CDR2 SMNVEV (reference sequence). The CDR3 DNA reads TGTGCCAGCAGTTGGATGGGAGCCCACGAGCAGTACTTC. This encodes CASSWMGAHEQYF.

This chain links TRBV2 with TRBJ1-1; D gene uncertain. Trimming removed 7 bases from V and 2 bases from J, with 8 bases in between. There are 12 residues in the CDR3. The germline gives CDR1 SNHLY, CDR2 FYNNEI. The CDR3 spells CASKPQNTEAFF. For the CDR3, the DNA is TGTGCCAGCAAGCCCCAAAACACTGAAGCTTTCTTT. Complete variable domain (other parts from reference TRBV2 and TRBJ1-1): EPEVTQTPSHQVTQMGQEVILRCVPISNHLYFYWYRQILGQKVEFLVSFYNNEISEKSEIFDDQFSVERPDGSNFTLKIRSTKLEDSAMYFCASKPQNTEAFFGQGTRLTVV.

At least ten counts were recorded for this clonotype. This rearrangement joins TRBV29-1 to TRBJ2-5, with D perhaps matching TRBD2 (6 bases). Germline V gene sequence: CDR1 SQVTM, CDR2 ANQGSEA. The CDR3 extends over 15 amino acids. Trimming shortened V by 2 bases and J by 5 bases, and 18 bases separated the two germline ends. The CDR3 nucleotides read TGCAGCGTTGAAAGTAACGGGGGTCCCACGGAGACCCAGTACTTC. As protein: CSVESNGGPTETQYF.

This clonotype was recorded a few times. The J gene is TRBJ2-5, the V gene TRBV20-1; TRBD2 aligns across 12 bases. Trimming cost V 3 bases and J 5 bases; bases outside gene matches: 10. Germline V gives CDR1 DFQATT, CDR2 SNEGSKA (reference sequence). The CDR3 contains 16 residues. The CDR3 here is CSASKKTGTSGETQYF. As DNA, the CDR3 is TGCAGTGCTAGCAAAAAAACCGGGACTAGCGGGGAGACCCAGTACTTC.

In this sample, this clonotype turned up many times. The chain combines TRBV12-3 or TRBV12-4 with TRBJ1-1; TRBD1 might be the D (5 bases). V gave up 9 bases and J gave up 2 bases, with 13 bases separating them. The CDR3 totals 13 residues. The CDR3 DNA reads as TGTGCCAGTTGCCGGGGGTTTAACACTGAAGCTTTCTTT. Encoded protein: CASCRGFNTEAFF.